The 2 T cell receptor beta chains in this list originate from one sample, sequenced in a study of T cells in Graves' hyperthyroidism and ophthalmopathy. TCR beta CDR3 sequences were amplified from RNA transcripts. HTBI primers were the set used in a first-round RT-PCR of the TCR CDR3. Via MiXCR, TCRdb re-called the multiplex PCR reads, giving one row per CDR3 protein. The sample shows about half a million distinct CDR3 sequences, 24% of them seen only once. Sample: blood. The receptors derive from a young woman with Graves' ophthalmopathy.

This clonotype was counted between two and nine times. The chain carries TRBV20-1 and TRBJ1-1; D remains unclear. Germline V gives CDR1 DFQATT, CDR2 SNEGSKA (reference sequence). CDR3 length: 16 residues. V was clipped by 0 bases and J by 0 bases, with 14 bases between them. This CDR3 is CSARDRTRTMNTEAFF. In nucleotides, the CDR3 is TGCAGTGCTAGAGATCGAACTAGGACTATGAACACTGAAGCTTTCTTT.

This clonotype showed up many times. J is TRBJ2-7 and V is TRBV20-1; D is ambiguous. V dropped 8 bases and J dropped 2 bases, with 10 bases sitting between them. The CDR3 covers 11 residues. Germline V gives CDR1 DFQATT, CDR2 SNEGSKA (reference sequence). Here the CDR3 DNA reads TGCAGTTTTTCTGTGACCTACGAGCAGTACTTC. Residues: CSFSVTYEQYF.